The source of this T cell receptor beta chain is a study of radiotherapy plus CTLA-4 blockade in lung cancer. On the study more broadly: An objective response was seen in under 20% of patients, and disease control in 30% to 35%.

A note on this clone: Its target is not known. At the DNA level, this CDR3 is encoded by other sequences in the same sample as well.

Study outcomes and limitations: Peripheral blood showed expansion of tumor-derived TCR clones after radiotherapy and ipilimumab. Reports state that early shifts in blood T cell clones, with interferon-beta, best predicted response.

Trimming took 2 bases from V and 2 from J, leaving 3 bases between them. The CDR3 is made up of 12 amino acids. From germline, CDR1 is ENHRY and CDR2 SYGVKD. Using immunoSEQ multiplex PCR, the repertoire was profiled, and TCRdb retains in-frame clones only, with some absent. The sample contains tens of thousands of clones, roughly 80% of which appear only once. Focal radiation was given together with CTLA-4 blockade (ipilimumab) to patients with chemo-refractory metastatic non-small-cell lung cancer. The sequencing here drew on peripheral blood, taken from a patient treated with radiotherapy plus ipilimumab. This receptor was identified in a human donor with non-small cell lung cancer who had a complete response to radiotherapy plus ipilimumab. The rearrangement joins TRBV10-3 to TRBJ1-1; D not resolved. The CDR3 coding sequence is TGTGCCATCAGTGAGACAAACACTGAAGCTTTCTTT. Amino acid sequence: CAISETNTEAFF.